The entry that follows covers one TCR beta chain sequence. The data were taken from a study of shared T cell receptors in the human thymus. This table comes from immunoSEQ multiplex PCR, and its TCRdb copy is limited to in-frame clones, with some not included. This sample yields 550,000 to 800,000 clones, of which 80% to 90% are seen a single time; roughly 0.01% belongs to the top ten. The germline V gene encodes CDR1 MDHEN and CDR2 SYDVKM. V lost 3 bases and J 2 bases, leaving 12 bases between the germline ends. CDR3 length: 15 residues. These data also formed part of another study, on human thymus T cells. As that study records: Thymus specimens were resections from corrective heart surgery. Repertoires from thymus and blood appeared to show biased V and J gene usage. Related research has reported that thymic repertoires overlap highly among unrelated individuals.

Material for sequencing was thymocytes. The TCR was taken from a girl less than two years old with a congenital heart defect. The chain is built from TRBV28 and TRBJ2-3; D is unresolved. The CDR3: CASSFDNLSTDTQYF. CDR3 bases: TGTGCCAGCAGTTTTGACAACCTTTCCACAGATACGCAGTATTTT.